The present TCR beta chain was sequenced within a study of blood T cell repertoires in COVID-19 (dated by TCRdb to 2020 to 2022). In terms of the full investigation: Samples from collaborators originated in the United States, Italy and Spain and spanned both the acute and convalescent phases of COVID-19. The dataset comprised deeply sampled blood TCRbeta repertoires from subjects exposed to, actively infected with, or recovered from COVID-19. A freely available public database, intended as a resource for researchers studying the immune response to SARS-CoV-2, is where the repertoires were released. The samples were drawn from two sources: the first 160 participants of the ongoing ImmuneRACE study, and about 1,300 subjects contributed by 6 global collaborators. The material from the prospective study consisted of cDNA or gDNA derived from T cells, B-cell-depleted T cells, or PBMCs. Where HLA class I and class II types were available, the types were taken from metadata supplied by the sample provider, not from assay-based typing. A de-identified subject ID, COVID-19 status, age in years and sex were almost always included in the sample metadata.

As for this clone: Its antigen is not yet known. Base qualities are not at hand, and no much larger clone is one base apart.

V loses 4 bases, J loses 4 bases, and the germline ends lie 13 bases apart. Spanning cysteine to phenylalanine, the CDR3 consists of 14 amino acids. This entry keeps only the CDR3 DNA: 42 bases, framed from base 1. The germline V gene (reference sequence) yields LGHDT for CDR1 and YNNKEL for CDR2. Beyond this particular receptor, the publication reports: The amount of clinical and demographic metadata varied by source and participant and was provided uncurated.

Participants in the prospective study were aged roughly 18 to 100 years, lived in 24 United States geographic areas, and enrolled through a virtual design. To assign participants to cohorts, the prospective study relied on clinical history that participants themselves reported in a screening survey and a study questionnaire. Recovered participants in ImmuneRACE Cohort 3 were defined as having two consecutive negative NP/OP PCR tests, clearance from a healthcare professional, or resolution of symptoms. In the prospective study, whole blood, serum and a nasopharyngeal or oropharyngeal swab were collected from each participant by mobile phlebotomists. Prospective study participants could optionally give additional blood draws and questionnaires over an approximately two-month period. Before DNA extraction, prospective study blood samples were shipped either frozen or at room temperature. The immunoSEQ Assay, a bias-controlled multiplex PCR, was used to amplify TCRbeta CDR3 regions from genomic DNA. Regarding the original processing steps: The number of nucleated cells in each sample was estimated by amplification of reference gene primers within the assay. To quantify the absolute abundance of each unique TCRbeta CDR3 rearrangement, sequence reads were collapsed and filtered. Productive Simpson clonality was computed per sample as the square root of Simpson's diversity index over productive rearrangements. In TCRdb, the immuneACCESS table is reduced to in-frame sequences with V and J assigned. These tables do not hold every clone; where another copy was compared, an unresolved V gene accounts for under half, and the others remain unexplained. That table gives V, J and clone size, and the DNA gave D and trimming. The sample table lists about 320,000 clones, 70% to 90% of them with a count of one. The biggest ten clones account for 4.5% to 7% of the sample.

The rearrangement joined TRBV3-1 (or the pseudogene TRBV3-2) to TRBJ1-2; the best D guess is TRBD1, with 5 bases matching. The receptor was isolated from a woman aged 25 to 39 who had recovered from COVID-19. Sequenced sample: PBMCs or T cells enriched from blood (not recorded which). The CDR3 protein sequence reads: CASSLNGQLYGYTF. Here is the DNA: TGTGCCAGCAGCCTCAACGGACAACTCTATGGCTACACCTTC.